This TCR beta chain stems from a study of early stage breast cancer tumors. A note on this clone: Its antigen is not known.

Method: immunoSEQ multiplex PCR; TCRdb's copy keeps in-frame clones and lacks some. The sample consists of roughly 25,000 clones, about two thirds of them appearing once. The CDR3 runs 12 residues. From germline, CDR1 is SEHNR and CDR2 FQNEAQ (reference sequence). Unmatched junction bases numbered 0, after V lost 8 bases and J lost 8 bases. Study-wide results and caveats: In about 90% of the 16 patients, blood comparison separated tumor from normal breast. Tumors had roughly 2.5-fold higher T cell density than normal breast.

Sequenced input: breast tumor tissue. The V gene is TRBV7-9, the J gene TRBJ1-4; 12 positions match TRBD1. This TCR came from a person in their sixties or seventies with breast cancer. The CDR3 nucleotides are TGTGCCAGCGGGACAGGGGGCGAAAAACTGTTTTTT. Translating it yields CASGTGGEKLFF.